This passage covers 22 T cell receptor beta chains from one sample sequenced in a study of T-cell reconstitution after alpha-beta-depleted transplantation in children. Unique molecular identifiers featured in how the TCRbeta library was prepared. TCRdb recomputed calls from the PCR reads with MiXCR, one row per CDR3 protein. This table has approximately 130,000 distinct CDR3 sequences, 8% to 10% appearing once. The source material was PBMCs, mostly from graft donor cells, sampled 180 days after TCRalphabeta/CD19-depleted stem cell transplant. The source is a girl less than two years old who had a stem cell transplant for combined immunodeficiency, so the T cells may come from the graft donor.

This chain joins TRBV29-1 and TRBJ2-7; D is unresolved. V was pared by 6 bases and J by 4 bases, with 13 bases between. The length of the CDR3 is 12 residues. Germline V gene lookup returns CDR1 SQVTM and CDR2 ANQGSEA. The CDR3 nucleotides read TGCAGCGTCCGCGGAGTAGGATACGAGCAGTACTTC. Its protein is CSVRGVGYEQYF.

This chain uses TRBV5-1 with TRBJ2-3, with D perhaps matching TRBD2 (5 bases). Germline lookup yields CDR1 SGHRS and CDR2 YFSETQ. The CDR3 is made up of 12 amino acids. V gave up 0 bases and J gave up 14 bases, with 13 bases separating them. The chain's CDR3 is CASSLVRGERYF. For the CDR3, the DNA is TGCGCCAGCAGCTTGGTCCGGGGTGAAAGGTATTTT.

CDR3 bases: TGTGCCAGCAGCCCAGCTAGCGGGAGAGTCACCGGGGAGCTGTTTTTT. It specifies CASSPASGRVTGELFF. V gene TRBV12-3 or TRBV12-4 combines with J gene TRBJ2-2, with TRBD2 identical over 10 bases. The trim removed 6 bases at V and 4 bases at J, leaving 8 bases unmatched. The length of the CDR3 is 16 residues.

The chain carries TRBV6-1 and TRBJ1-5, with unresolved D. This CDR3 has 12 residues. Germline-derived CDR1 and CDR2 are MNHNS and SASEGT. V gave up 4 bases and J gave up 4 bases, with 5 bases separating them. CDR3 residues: CASSGPNQPQHF. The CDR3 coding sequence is TGTGCCAGCAGTGGACCGAATCAGCCCCAGCATTTT.

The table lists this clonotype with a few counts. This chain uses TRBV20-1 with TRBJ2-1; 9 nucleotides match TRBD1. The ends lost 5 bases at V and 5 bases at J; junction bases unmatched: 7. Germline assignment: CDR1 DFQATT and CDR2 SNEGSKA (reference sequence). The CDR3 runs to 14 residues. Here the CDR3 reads CSAAGTGIDNEQFF. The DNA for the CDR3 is TGCAGTGCTGCAGGGACAGGGATAGACAATGAGCAGTTCTTC.

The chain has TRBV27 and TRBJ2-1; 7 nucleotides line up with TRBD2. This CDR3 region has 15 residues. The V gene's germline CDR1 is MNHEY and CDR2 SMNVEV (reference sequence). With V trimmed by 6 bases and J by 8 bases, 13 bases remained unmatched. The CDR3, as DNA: TGTGCCAGCAGCTTCCTGGGAGGGAGGAGGTATGAGCAGTTCTTC. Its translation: CASSFLGGRRYEQFF.

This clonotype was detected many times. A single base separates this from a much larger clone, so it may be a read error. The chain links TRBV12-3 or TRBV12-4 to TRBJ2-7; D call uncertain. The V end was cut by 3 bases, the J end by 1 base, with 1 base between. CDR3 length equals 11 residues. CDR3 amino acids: CASSFSYEQYF. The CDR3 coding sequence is TGTGCCAGCAGTTTTTCCTACGAGCAGTACTTC.

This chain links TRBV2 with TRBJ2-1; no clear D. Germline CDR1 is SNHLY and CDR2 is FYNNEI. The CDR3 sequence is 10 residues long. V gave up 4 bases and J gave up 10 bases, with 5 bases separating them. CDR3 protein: CASSGPEQFF. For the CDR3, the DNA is TGTGCCAGCAGTGGGCCAGAGCAGTTCTTC.

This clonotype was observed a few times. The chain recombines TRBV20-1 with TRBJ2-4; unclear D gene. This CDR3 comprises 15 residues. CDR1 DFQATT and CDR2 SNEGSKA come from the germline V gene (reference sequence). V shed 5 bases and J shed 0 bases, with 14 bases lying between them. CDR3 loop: CSAPHLRLAKNIQYF. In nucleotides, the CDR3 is TGCAGTGCTCCTCACCTTAGACTAGCCAAAAACATTCAGTACTTC.

The chain's CDR3 is CASQKGQGADTQYF. The CDR3 region has the DNA TGTGCCAGTCAGAAGGGACAGGGGGCAGATACGCAGTATTTT. This chain uses TRBV19 with TRBJ2-3; 11 positions agree with TRBD1. V lost 8 bases, J lost 4 bases, and 5 bases stayed unmatched. The germline CDR1 and CDR2 sequences are LNHDA and SQIVND (reference sequence). The length of the CDR3 is 14 residues.

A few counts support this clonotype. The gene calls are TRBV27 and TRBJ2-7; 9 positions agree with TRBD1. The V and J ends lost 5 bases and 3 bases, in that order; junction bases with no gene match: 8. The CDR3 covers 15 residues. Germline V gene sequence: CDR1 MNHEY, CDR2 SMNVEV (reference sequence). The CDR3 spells CASSPMRTGVYEQYF. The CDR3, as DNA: TGTGCCAGCAGTCCTATGAGGACAGGGGTCTACGAGCAGTACTTC.

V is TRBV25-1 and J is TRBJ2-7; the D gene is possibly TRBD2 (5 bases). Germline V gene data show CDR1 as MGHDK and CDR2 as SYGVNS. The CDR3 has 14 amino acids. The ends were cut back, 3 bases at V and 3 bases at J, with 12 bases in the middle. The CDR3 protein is CASSDTDGNYEQYF. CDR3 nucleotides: TGTGCCAGCAGTGATACGGACGGGAACTACGAGCAGTACTTC.

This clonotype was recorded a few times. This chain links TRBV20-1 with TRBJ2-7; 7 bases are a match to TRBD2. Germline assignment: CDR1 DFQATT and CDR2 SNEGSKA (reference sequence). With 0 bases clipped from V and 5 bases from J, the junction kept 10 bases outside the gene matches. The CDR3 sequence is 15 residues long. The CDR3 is CSARDLWEGSNEQYF. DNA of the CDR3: TGCAGTGCTAGAGATCTGTGGGAGGGCAGCAACGAGCAGTACTTC.

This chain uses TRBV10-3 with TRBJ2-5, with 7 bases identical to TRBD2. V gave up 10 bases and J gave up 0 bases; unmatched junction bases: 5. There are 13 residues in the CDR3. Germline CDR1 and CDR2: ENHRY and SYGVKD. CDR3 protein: CATTTSDQETQYF. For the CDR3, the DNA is TGTGCCACTACTACTAGCGACCAAGAGACCCAGTACTTC.

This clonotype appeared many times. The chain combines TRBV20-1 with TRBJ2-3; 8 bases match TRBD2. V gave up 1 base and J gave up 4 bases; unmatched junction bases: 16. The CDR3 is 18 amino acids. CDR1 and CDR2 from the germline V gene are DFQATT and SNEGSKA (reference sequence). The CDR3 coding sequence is TGCAGTGCTAGAGGGAGCCAGCGGGAGAGTTGGGGCCCAGATACGCAGTATTTT. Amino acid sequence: CSARGSQRESWGPDTQYF.

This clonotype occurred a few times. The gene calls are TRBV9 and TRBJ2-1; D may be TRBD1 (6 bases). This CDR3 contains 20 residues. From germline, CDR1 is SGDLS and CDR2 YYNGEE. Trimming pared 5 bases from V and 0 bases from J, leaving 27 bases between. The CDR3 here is CASRPGQPLLFLFSYNEQFF. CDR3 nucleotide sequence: TGTGCCAGCAGGCCCGGACAGCCACTTCTTTTTCTCTTCTCCTACAATGAGCAGTTCTTC.

In nucleotides, the CDR3 is TGTGCCAGCGCTCCCGGCTCCTACAATGAGCAGTTCTTC. This sequence encodes CASAPGSYNEQFF. The V call is TRBV12-3 or TRBV12-4, the J call TRBJ2-1; no firm D call. CDR3 length equals 13 residues. V was trimmed by 8 bases and J by 0 bases, leaving 8 bases between them.

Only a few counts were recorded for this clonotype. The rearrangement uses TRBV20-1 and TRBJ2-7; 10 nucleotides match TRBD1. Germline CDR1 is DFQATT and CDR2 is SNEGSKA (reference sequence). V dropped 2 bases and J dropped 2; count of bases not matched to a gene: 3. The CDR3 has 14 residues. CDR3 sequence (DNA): TGCAGTGCTAGATCAGGGACAGGGGCCTACGAGCAGTACTTC. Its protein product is CSARSGTGAYEQYF.

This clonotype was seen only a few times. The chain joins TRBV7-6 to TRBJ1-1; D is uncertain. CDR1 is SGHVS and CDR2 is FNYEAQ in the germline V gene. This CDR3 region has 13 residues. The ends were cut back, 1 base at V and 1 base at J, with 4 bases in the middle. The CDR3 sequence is CASSLEENTEAFF. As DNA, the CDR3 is TGTGCCAGCAGCTTAGAAGAGAACACTGAAGCTTTCTTT.

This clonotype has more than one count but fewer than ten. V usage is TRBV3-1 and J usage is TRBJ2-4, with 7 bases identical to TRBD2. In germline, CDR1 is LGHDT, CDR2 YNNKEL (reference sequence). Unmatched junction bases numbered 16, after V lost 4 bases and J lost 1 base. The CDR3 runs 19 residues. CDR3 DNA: TGTGCCAGCAGCCCGGGAGGCCGATTTTCCCCGGCGGCCAAAAACATTCAGTACTTC. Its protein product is CASSPGGRFSPAAKNIQYF.

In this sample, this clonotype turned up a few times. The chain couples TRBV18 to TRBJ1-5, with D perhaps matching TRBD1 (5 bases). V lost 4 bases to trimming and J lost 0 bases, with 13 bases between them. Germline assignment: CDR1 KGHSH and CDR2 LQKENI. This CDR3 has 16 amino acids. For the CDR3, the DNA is TGTGCCAGCTCACGGGCCCAGGGCCATAGCAATCAGCCCCAGCATTTT. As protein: CASSRAQGHSNQPQHF.

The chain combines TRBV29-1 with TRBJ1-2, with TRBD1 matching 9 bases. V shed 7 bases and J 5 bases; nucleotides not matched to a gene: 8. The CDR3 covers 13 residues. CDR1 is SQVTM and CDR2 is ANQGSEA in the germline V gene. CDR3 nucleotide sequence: TGCAGCGAACCGACAGGGGGGGAATATGGCTACACCTTC. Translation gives CSEPTGGEYGYTF.